These T cell receptor beta chains were read from a single sample in a study of OX40 agonist ivuxolimab in advanced cancers. Using immunoSEQ multiplex PCR, the repertoire was profiled, and TCRdb retains in-frame clones only, with some absent. The sample includes roughly 43,000 clones, around 86% of them seen just once. This material consisted of CD4+ or CD8+ T cells sorted from blood, taken in a trial of the OX40 agonist ivuxolimab. The receptors were sampled from an adult with an advanced solid tumor such as melanoma, head and neck, liver or kidney cancer. Each CDR3 is given with its conserved first and last residue. The order of the fields is D gene, clone size, J gene, V gene, CDR3 protein, CDR3 DNA. A D gene is named only where the DNA matches it firmly. Size tells how often a clone was seen (once, few, many) or the class of an expanded clone, and some rows leave it out.

NA once TRBJ1-3 TRBV6-1 CASSLGWQGRNTIYF TGTGCCAGCAGTTTAGGGTGGCAGGGAAGAAACACCATATATTTT
NA few TRBJ2-5 TRBV7-8 CASSLAQTEETQYF TGTGCCAGCAGCTTAGCACAGACCGAAGAGACCCAGTACTTC
NA few TRBJ2-7 TRBV11-2 CASSLVYHEQYF TGTGCCAGCAGCTTAGTCTACCACGAGCAGTACTTC
TRBD1 NA TRBJ2-5 TRBV18 CASSPPTGFGETQYF TGTGCCAGCTCACCGCCGACAGGGTTTGGAGAGACCCAGTACTTC
NA NA TRBJ1-3 TRBV13 CASSARRTGNTIYF TGTGCCAGCAGTGCCAGGCGGACAGGAAACACCATATATTTT
NA NA TRBJ1-1 TRBV7-9 CASSLRTVGTEAFF TGTGCCAGCAGCTTAAGGACGGTGGGGACTGAAGCTTTCTTT
NA NA TRBJ2-4 TRBV5-4 CASSLDGIAKNIQYF TGTGCCAGCAGCTTGGACGGGATAGCCAAAAACATTCAGTACTTC
NA NA TRBJ2-3 TRBV9 CASSVGVRGVNTQYF TGTGCCAGCAGCGTAGGGGTTAGGGGCGTTAATACGCAGTATTTT
TRBD1 once TRBJ2-5 TRBV14 CASSPGTGGETQYF TGTGCCAGCAGCCCCGGGACAGGGGGGGAGACCCAGTACTTC
NA NA TRBJ1-6 TRBV6-1 CASSARYRDNSPLHF TGTGCCAGCAGTGCCCGCTACAGGGATAATTCACCCCTCCACTTT
TRBD1 NA TRBJ2-3 TRBV11-2 CASSLGTGLDTQYF TGTGCCAGCAGCTTAGGGACAGGGCTAGATACGCAGTATTTT
TRBD1 NA TRBJ1-5 TRBV6-6 CASSDRERQPQHF TGTGCCAGCAGCGACAGGGAGAGACAGCCCCAGCATTTT
TRBD1 NA TRBJ2-7 TRBV5-1 CASSFEGAREQYF TGCGCCAGCAGTTTCGAGGGGGCGAGGGAGCAGTACTTC
NA NA TRBJ2-5 TRBV5-1 CASSPTGASQETQYF TGCGCCAGCAGCCCGACTGGGGCCTCCCAAGAGACCCAGTACTTC
TRBD2 NA TRBJ2-1 TRBV7-2 CASSLGGLAGGSYNEQFF TGTGCCAGCAGCTTAGGTGGTCTAGCGGGAGGCTCCTACAATGAGCAGTTCTTC
NA NA TRBJ1-1 TRBV5-1 CASSPTPWGTEAFF TGCGCCAGCAGCCCGACTCCCTGGGGAACTGAAGCTTTCTTT
NA NA TRBJ2-1 TRBV11-2 CASSRTRSYNEQFF TGTGCCAGCAGCCGGACTCGTTCCTACAATGAGCAGTTCTTC
NA NA TRBJ1-2 TRBV7-9 CASSSSGDLGLF TGTGCCAGCAGCTCCTCAGGGGATTTGGGACTCTTC
NA NA TRBJ1-5 TRBV18 CASSSPDQPQHF TGTGCCAGCTCATCTCCAGATCAGCCCCAGCATTTT
NA NA TRBJ2-5 TRBV29-1 CSVVRLGSGETQYF TGCAGCGTCGTACGGCTGGGGTCTGGAGAGACCCAGTACTTC
NA NA TRBJ1-6 TRBV5-4 CASSLGWNNSPLHF TGTGCCAGCAGCTTGGGGTGGAATAATTCACCCCTCCACTTT
TRBD2 NA TRBJ2-5 TRBV29-1 CSALKRTGLSNQETQYF TGCAGCGCACTAAAAAGAACGGGACTATCCAACCAAGAGACCCAGTACTTC
TRBD1 NA TRBJ1-5 TRBV6-1 CASRGQRHQPQHF TGTGCCAGCAGGGGACAGAGACATCAGCCCCAGCATTTT
TRBD2 NA TRBJ2-3 TRBV5-1 CASSLDIAGASDTQYF TGCGCCAGCAGCTTGGACATAGCGGGGGCCTCAGATACGCAGTATTTT
NA NA TRBJ2-6 TRBV6-5 CASSLGAFGANVLTF TGTGCCAGCAGTTTAGGTGCTTTCGGGGCCAACGTCCTGACTTTC
NA few TRBJ1-2 TRBV4-1 CASSQPGGVYGYTF TGCGCCAGCAGCCAACCCGGGGGGGTCTATGGCTACACCTTC
NA few TRBJ1-4 TRBV27 CASSSGGSGEKLFF TGTGCCAGCAGTTCCGGGGGCTCTGGGGAAAAACTGTTTTTT
NA NA TRBJ1-2 TRBV28 CASSLFRGPPNYGYTF TGTGCCAGCAGTTTATTCAGGGGTCCCCCTAACTATGGCTACACCTTC
NA NA TRBJ2-1 TRBV7-9 CASSLLGSTVQFF TGTGCCAGCAGCTTACTGGGGAGCACTGTGCAGTTCTTC
NA NA TRBJ1-3 TRBV13 CASSLDRDRNTIYF TGTGCCAGCAGCTTAGACAGGGATAGAAACACCATATATTTT
NA NA TRBJ1-2 TRBV10-1 CASSEYRAGGGYTF TGCGCCAGCAGTGAGTATCGGGCAGGAGGAGGCTACACCTTC
TRBD1 NA TRBJ1-2 TRBV28 CASRRTGAMEGYTF TGTGCCAGCAGGCGGACAGGGGCGATGGAGGGCTACACCTTC
NA once TRBJ2-7 TRBV6-1 CAISETRGEQYF TGTGCCATCAGTGAGACAAGAGGAGAGCAGTACTTC
NA NA TRBJ2-6 TRBV28 CASSLISGANVLTF TGTGCCAGCAGCCTGATCTCTGGGGCCAACGTCCTGACTTTC
NA NA TRBJ1-2 TRBV5-1 CASSKDFGDGINYGYTF TGCGCCAGCAGCAAGGATTTCGGGGACGGAATTAACTATGGCTACACCTTC
NA NA TRBJ1-1 TRBV6-5 CASRESGGTEAFF TGTGCCAGCAGGGAGTCTGGGGGTACTGAAGCTTTCTTT
NA NA TRBJ1-1 TRBV6-1 CASSETRGEAFF TGTGCCAGCAGTGAAACGAGGGGTGAAGCTTTCTTT
NA NA TRBJ1-5 TRBV6-1 CAISETNQPQHF TGTGCCATCAGTGAGACCAATCAGCCCCAGCATTTT
NA NA TRBJ2-3 TRBV6-5 CASRGYAVDTQYF TGTGCCAGCAGGGGGTACGCCGTAGATACGCAGTATTTT
NA few TRBJ2-7 TRBV18 CASSQARSSYEQYF TGTGCCAGCTCACAAGCTCGGAGCTCCTACGAGCAGTACTTC
TRBD1 NA TRBJ2-2 TRBV19 CASRKTGDTGELFF TGTGCCAGTAGAAAGACAGGGGACACCGGGGAGCTGTTTTTT
NA NA TRBJ1-5 TRBV6-1 CASSGKGTTSLDQPQHF TGTGCCAGCAGTGGAAAGGGGACAACTTCTTTGGATCAGCCCCAGCATTTT
TRBD2 NA TRBJ2-5 TRBV7-2 CASSLALAGGINQETQYF TGTGCCAGCAGCTTAGCATTAGCGGGGGGCATCAATCAAGAGACCCAGTACTTC
NA once TRBJ1-2 TRBV4-2 CASSFGSRVYIGYTF TGTGCCAGCAGCTTTGGCTCCAGGGTTTATATAGGCTACACCTTC
TRBD1 NA TRBJ1-2 TRBV7-2 CASSLKQGASAIYGYTF TGTGCCAGCAGCCTTAAACAGGGGGCGAGCGCCATCTATGGCTACACCTTC
TRBD2 NA TRBJ2-7 TRBV19 CARRLSHGLDSTKEGQRGCDF TGTGCCAGGCGACTCAGCCATGGACTAGACTCTACTAAGGAAGGGCAACGGGGCTGCGACTTC
TRBD1 few TRBJ2-3 TRBV7-7 CASSPTGLLTDTQYF TGTGCCAGCAGCCCGACAGGGCTCCTCACAGATACGCAGTATTTT